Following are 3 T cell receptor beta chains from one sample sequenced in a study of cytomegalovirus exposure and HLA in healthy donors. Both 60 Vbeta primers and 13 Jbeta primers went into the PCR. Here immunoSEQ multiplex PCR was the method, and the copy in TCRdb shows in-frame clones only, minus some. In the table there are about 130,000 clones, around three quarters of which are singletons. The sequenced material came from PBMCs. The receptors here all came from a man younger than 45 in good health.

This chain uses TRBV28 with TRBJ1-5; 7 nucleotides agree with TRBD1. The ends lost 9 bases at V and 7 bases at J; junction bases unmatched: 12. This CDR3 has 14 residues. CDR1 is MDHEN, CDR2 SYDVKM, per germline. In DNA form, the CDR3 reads TGTGCCAGTACTACAGGGGATGGGGGGCAGCCCCAGCATTTT. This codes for CASTTGDGGQPQHF.

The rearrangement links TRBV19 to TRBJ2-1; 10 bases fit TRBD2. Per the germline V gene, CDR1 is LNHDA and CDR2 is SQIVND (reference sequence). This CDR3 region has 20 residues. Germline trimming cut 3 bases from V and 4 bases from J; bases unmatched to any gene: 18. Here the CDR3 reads CASSIRRGAGGPLIYNEQFF. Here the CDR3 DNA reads TGTGCCAGTAGTATTAGGAGGGGAGCGGGAGGGCCTTTAATTTACAATGAGCAGTTCTTC.

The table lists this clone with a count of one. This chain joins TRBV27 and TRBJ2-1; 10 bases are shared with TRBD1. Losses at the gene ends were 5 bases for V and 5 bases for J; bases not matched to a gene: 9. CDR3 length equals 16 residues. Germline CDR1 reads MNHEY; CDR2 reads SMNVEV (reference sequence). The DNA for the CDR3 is TGTGCCAGCAGTAGTCCGGGACAGGGGAGGGACAATGAGCAGTTCTTC. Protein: CASSSPGQGRDNEQFF.